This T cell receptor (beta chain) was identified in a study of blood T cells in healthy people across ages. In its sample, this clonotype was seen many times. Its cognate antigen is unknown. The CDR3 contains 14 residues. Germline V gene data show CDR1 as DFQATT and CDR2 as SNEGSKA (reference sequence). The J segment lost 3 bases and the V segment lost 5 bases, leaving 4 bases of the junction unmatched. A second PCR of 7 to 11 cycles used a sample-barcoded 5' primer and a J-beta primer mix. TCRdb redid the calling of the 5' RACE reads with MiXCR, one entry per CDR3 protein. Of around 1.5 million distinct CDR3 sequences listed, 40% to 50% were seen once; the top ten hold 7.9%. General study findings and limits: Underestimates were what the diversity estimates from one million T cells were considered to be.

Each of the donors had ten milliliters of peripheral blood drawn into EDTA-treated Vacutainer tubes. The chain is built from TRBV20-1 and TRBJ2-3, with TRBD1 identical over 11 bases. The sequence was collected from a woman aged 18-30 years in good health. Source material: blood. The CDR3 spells CSAQGQGGTDTQYF. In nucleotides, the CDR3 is TGCAGTGCTCAGGGACAGGGGGGTACAGATACGCAGTATTTT.